This T cell receptor (beta chain) was identified during a study of cytomegalovirus exposure and HLA in healthy donors. This clone was counted between two and nine times. Its antigen is undetermined. PCR involved 60 Vbeta and 13 Jbeta primers. TCRdb's copy holds only in-frame clones and misses some; the assay was immunoSEQ multiplex PCR. The sample lists more than 100,000 clones, around 67% occurring once. Study-wide results and limits: Later analysis identified a missense DCLRE1C variant that was linked to TCR beta V- and J-gene trimming.

J was trimmed by 3 bases and V by 6 bases; bases with no gene match: 2. The CDR3 loop spans 13 amino acids. Germline CDR1 and CDR2: LNHDA and SQIVND (reference sequence). The gene calls are TRBV19 and TRBJ1-5; 7 nucleotides line up with TRBD1. The receptor was isolated from a woman in her fifties or sixties in good health and CMV-seronegative. The sequencing input was PBMCs. CDR3: CASSGTVNQPQHF. The CDR3 DNA is TGTGCCAGTAGCGGGACAGTCAATCAGCCCCAGCATTTT. Using reference TRBV19 and TRBJ1-5 for the parts outside the CDR3, the full variable domain is DGGITQSPKYLFRKEGQNVTLSCEQNLNHDAMYWYRQDPGQGLRLIYYSQIVNDFQKGDIAEGYSVSREKKESFPLTVTSAQKNPTAFYLCASSGTVNQPQHFGDGTRLSIL.